This T cell receptor (beta chain) appears in the sequencing data of a study of Ad26.COV2.S vaccination and SARS-CoV-2 variants. Clones were sequenced by immunoSEQ multiplex PCR, and TCRdb holds only the in-frame ones, with some missing. The data show 410,000 or so clones, 75% to 95% seen once. The V end was cut by 7 bases, the J end by 2 bases, with 10 bases between. The germline V gene encodes CDR1 SEHNR and CDR2 FQNEAQ (reference sequence). CDR3 length: 13 residues. This clone appeared a few times. This sample's treatment: some 19 received Ad26.COV2.S at low or high dose, single or two shots; about 5 received placebo; per-sample allocation not given. All samples were drawn on day 63, counting from the first vaccine or placebo injection. Donation came from an adult in Boston who was aged 18-55 years.

The rearrangement joins TRBV7-9 to TRBJ2-3; D gene uncertain. This clonotype was sampled from a person aged 18-60 years who received the Ad26.COV2.S COVID-19 vaccine or a placebo. This sample comprised peripheral blood, obtained in a trial of Ad26.COV2.S vaccine versus placebo. CDR3: CASTSWATDTQYF. CDR3 coding DNA: TGTGCCAGCACCTCGTGGGCCACAGATACGCAGTATTTT.